A selection of T cell receptor beta chains follows, all from one sample in a study of T cell changes during pregnancy in multiple sclerosis. The method was immunoSEQ multiplex PCR; TCRdb's version includes in-frame clones alone and lacks a portion of them. The data hold approximately 87,000 clones, with 75% to 95% observed a single time. The sample consisted of CD4+ T cells from peripheral blood mononuclear cells, taken in the second trimester of pregnancy. The receptor set was obtained from a female donor with multiple sclerosis, enrolled in a pregnancy study. The conserved cysteine and the conserved F or W are not part of the CDR3 here. D genes are given only for firm matches.

j_call: TRBJ1-1
v_call: TRBV19
d_call: NA
cdr3_aa: ASRSQGRTEAF

j_call: TRBJ2-7
v_call: TRBV28
d_call: NA
cdr3_aa: ASSLAASSYEQY

j_call: TRBJ2-2
v_call: TRBV9
d_call: TRBD2
cdr3_aa: ASSRGVSVAGELF

j_call: TRBJ1-5
v_call: TRBV19
d_call: NA
cdr3_aa: ASSIDSAIGSQPQH

j_call: TRBJ2-5
v_call: TRBV14
d_call: NA
cdr3_aa: ASSQNPSTTQY

j_call: TRBJ1-5
v_call: TRBV9
d_call: NA
cdr3_aa: ASSVVVGFVGPGGSNQPQH

j_call: TRBJ2-3
v_call: TRBV13
d_call: NA
cdr3_aa: ASSLGRVLTDTQY

j_call: TRBJ1-3
v_call: TRBV4-3
d_call: NA
cdr3_aa: ASSQDLAFTIY

j_call: TRBJ2-7
v_call: TRBV7-2
d_call: TRBD2
cdr3_aa: ASSPSGGPLYEQY

j_call: TRBJ2-3
v_call: TRBV30
d_call: TRBD1
cdr3_aa: ALPTRTGGTDTQY

j_call: TRBJ1-4
v_call: TRBV19
d_call: NA
cdr3_aa: ATSPSQGYGEKLF

j_call: TRBJ1-6
v_call: TRBV9
d_call: TRBD1
cdr3_aa: ASSVQTGVNSPLH

j_call: TRBJ2-4
v_call: TRBV6-1
d_call: NA
cdr3_aa: ASRRVGAKNIQY

j_call: TRBJ2-5
v_call: TRBV15
d_call: NA
cdr3_aa: ATSRGIRGPSIETQY

j_call: TRBJ2-7
v_call: TRBV4-3
d_call: TRBD2
cdr3_aa: ASSQESGGLSYEQY

j_call: TRBJ2-5
v_call: TRBV9
d_call: TRBD1
cdr3_aa: ASSSGQAQETQY

j_call: TRBJ1-1
v_call: TRBV6-1
d_call: TRBD1
cdr3_aa: ASRGQGENTEAF

j_call: TRBJ2-3
v_call: TRBV7-8
d_call: TRBD1
cdr3_aa: ASSLTGQGGTDTQY

j_call: TRBJ1-6
v_call: TRBV6-6
d_call: NA
cdr3_aa: ASSYSGGGGGSPLH

j_call: TRBJ2-7
v_call: TRBV13
d_call: NA
cdr3_aa: ASLASTRSYEQY

j_call: TRBJ2-3
v_call: TRBV5-1
d_call: NA
cdr3_aa: ASSLELADTQY

j_call: TRBJ1-4
v_call: TRBV5-8
d_call: TRBD1
cdr3_aa: ASSPRQGGNEKLF

j_call: TRBJ1-6
v_call: TRBV5-6
d_call: NA
cdr3_aa: ASSRQYRPLH

j_call: TRBJ2-1
v_call: TRBV4-3
d_call: NA
cdr3_aa: ASSQDPNYNEQF

j_call: TRBJ1-2
v_call: TRBV15
d_call: NA
cdr3_aa: ATSSMQIRNYGYT

j_call: TRBJ1-2
v_call: TRBV15
d_call: NA
cdr3_aa: ATSAVGYGYT

j_call: TRBJ2-1
v_call: TRBV19
d_call: TRBD2
cdr3_aa: ANSIGGTSVSEQF

j_call: TRBJ2-3
v_call: TRBV30
d_call: TRBD2
cdr3_aa: AWSPFLLAGGSTDTQY

j_call: TRBJ2-1
v_call: TRBV2
d_call: TRBD2
cdr3_aa: ASLPHAGGSNNEQF

j_call: TRBJ2-5
v_call: TRBV5-1
d_call: NA
cdr3_aa: ASSLTLMTSPETQY

j_call: TRBJ1-6
v_call: TRBV30
d_call: TRBD1
cdr3_aa: AWSNPDRVNNSPLH

j_call: TRBJ1-4
v_call: TRBV9
d_call: TRBD1
cdr3_aa: ASSPRTGFNEKLF

j_call: TRBJ1-2
v_call: TRBV2
d_call: TRBD1
cdr3_aa: ASLRDSFYGYT

j_call: TRBJ1-4
v_call: TRBV4-1
d_call: NA
cdr3_aa: ASSQLRGEKLF

j_call: TRBJ1-3
v_call: TRBV6-1
d_call: NA
cdr3_aa: ASSPFGNTIY

j_call: TRBJ2-5
v_call: TRBV6-1
d_call: TRBD1
cdr3_aa: ASSFQGAQY

j_call: TRBJ1-2
v_call: TRBV6-1
d_call: TRBD1
cdr3_aa: ASRRSGTGYDGYT

j_call: TRBJ1-4
v_call: TRBV29-1
d_call: TRBD1
cdr3_aa: SVRYRGTEKLF

j_call: TRBJ1-1
v_call: TRBV15
d_call: NA
cdr3_aa: ATSNEVNSEAF

j_call: TRBJ2-1
v_call: TRBV18
d_call: TRBD2
cdr3_aa: ASSPQREDEQF

j_call: TRBJ2-7
v_call: TRBV28
d_call: TRBD1
cdr3_aa: ATQGVVSYEQY

j_call: TRBJ2-5
v_call: TRBV6-1
d_call: TRBD2
cdr3_aa: ASTPNSGGRETQY

j_call: TRBJ2-5
v_call: TRBV7-8
d_call: NA
cdr3_aa: ASSLTSRARGQETQY

j_call: TRBJ2-5
v_call: TRBV4-2
d_call: TRBD2
cdr3_aa: ASSPRLAGGRQETQY

j_call: TRBJ2-2
v_call: TRBV29-1
d_call: TRBD1
cdr3_aa: SVGQGADTGELF

j_call: TRBJ2-7
v_call: TRBV27
d_call: TRBD1
cdr3_aa: ASSRTGSYEQY

j_call: TRBJ1-6
v_call: TRBV6-5
d_call: NA
cdr3_aa: ASSQLQGDNSPLH

j_call: TRBJ1-1
v_call: TRBV7-8
d_call: NA
cdr3_aa: ASSIRAGIPEAF

j_call: TRBJ2-2
v_call: TRBV30
d_call: NA
cdr3_aa: AWNSRSKNTGELF

j_call: TRBJ1-4
v_call: TRBV7-9
d_call: NA
cdr3_aa: ASSLYRDSEKLF

j_call: TRBJ1-3
v_call: TRBV6-5
d_call: TRBD1
cdr3_aa: ASSYFQGAAGNTIY

j_call: TRBJ1-3
v_call: TRBV11-3
d_call: NA
cdr3_aa: ASSLDADNTIY

j_call: TRBJ2-1
v_call: TRBV10-3
d_call: NA
cdr3_aa: AISSFGEQF

j_call: TRBJ1-6
v_call: TRBV5-6
d_call: NA
cdr3_aa: ASSFQRLYNSPLH

j_call: TRBJ1-2
v_call: TRBV5-1
d_call: TRBD1
cdr3_aa: ASSSTDRVGGYT

j_call: TRBJ1-1
v_call: TRBV4-1
d_call: TRBD1
cdr3_aa: ASSHDRGGEAF

j_call: TRBJ2-3
v_call: TRBV12-5
d_call: NA
cdr3_aa: ASGLFPGADTQY

j_call: TRBJ1-3
v_call: TRBV6-5
d_call: NA
cdr3_aa: ASSKDRTGNTIY

j_call: TRBJ1-1
v_call: TRBV19
d_call: NA
cdr3_aa: ASSLDRNTEAF

j_call: TRBJ2-2
v_call: TRBV25-1
d_call: NA
cdr3_aa: ASSEGRQSINTGELF